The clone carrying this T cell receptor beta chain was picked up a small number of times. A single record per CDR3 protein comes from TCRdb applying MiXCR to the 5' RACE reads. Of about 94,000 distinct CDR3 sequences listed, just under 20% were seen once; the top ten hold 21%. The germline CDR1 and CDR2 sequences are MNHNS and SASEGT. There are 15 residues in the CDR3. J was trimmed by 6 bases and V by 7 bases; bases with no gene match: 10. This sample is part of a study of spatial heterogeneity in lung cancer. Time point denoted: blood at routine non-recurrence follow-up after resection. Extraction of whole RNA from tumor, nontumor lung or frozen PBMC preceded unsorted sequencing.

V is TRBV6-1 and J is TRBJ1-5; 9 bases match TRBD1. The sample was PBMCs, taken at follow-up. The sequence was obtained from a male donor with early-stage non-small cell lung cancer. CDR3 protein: CASNSQDRGSQPQHF. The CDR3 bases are TGTGCCAGCAACTCCCAGGACAGGGGATCTCAGCCCCAGCATTTT.